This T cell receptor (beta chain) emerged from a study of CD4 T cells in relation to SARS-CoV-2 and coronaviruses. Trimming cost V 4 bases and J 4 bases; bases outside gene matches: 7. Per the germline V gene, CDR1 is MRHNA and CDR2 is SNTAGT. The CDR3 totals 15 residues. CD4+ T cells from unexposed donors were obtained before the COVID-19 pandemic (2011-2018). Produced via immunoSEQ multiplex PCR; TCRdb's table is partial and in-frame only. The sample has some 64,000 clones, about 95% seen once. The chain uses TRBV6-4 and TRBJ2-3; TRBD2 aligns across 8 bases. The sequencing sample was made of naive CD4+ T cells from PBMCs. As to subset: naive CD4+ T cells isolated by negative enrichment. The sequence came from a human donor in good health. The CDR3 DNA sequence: TGTGCCAGCAGTGTACGGGAGGGCCGGCCAGATACGCAGTATTTT. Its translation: CASSVREGRPDTQYF.